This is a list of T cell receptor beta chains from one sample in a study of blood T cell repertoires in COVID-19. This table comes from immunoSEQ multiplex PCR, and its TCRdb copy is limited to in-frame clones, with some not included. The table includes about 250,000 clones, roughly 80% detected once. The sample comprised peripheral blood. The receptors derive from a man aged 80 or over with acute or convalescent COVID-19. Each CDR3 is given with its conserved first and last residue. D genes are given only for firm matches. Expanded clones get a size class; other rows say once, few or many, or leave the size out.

TGTGCCACCAGCCCCTGGGGAGCGGGAGCTGAAGATACGCAGTATTTT CATSPWGAGAEDTQYF TRBV24-1 TRBD2 . TRBJ2-3
TGTGCCAGCAGCTTGCGGACTATCACAGATACGCAGTATTTT CASSLRTITDTQYF TRBV5-6 . . TRBJ2-3
TGTGCCAGCAGTCCGACCGGAGGTACGCAGTATTTT CASSPTGGTQYF TRBV28 . . TRBJ2-3
TGTGCCACCAGTGAAGATCCGGGACAGAAGTACCAAGAGACCCAGTACTTC CATSEDPGQKYQETQYF TRBV24-1 TRBD1 . TRBJ2-5
TGTGCGTCAAGAACGGGGTTAGGGAGTCAAGAGACCCAGTACTTC CASRTGLGSQETQYF TRBV2 . once TRBJ2-5
TGCAGCGTAGAGGGACAGGGAAGCTATGGCTACACCTTC CSVEGQGSYGYTF TRBV29-1 TRBD1 few TRBJ1-2
TGTGCCACCAGTGACCGTCGTGGCGGTGCCAATGGCTACACCTTC CATSDRRGGANGYTF TRBV24-1 . . TRBJ1-2
TGTGCCAGCAGTTTACGACAGTTCAATCAGCCCCAGCATTTT CASSLRQFNQPQHF TRBV28 . . TRBJ1-5
TGTGCCAGCAGCTTAGGTGTGCAGGGGATTCGACACGAGCAGTACTTC CASSLGVQGIRHEQYF TRBV13 . . TRBJ2-7
TGCAGTGCTAGTTTAACCTACAATGAGCAGTTCTTC CSASLTYNEQFF TRBV20-1 . . TRBJ2-1
TGTGCCAGCAGTTACAAGGGGGATTCACCCCTCCACTTT CASSYKGDSPLHF TRBV6-5 . . TRBJ1-6
TGTGCCAGCAGCCCAGACACATACGGGAGGGATACGCAGTATTTT CASSPDTYGRDTQYF TRBV11-2 TRBD2 . TRBJ2-3
TGTGCTAGTGGTCCACCAGGGGCCTATGGCTACACCTTC CASGPPGAYGYTF TRBV12-5 . once TRBJ1-2
TGCGCCAGCAGCTCCGGTCGACCTGACACCTTCTCCTACGAGCAGTACTTC CASSSGRPDTFSYEQYF TRBV5-1 . . TRBJ2-7
TGTGCCAGCAGCTTGGGTCCAGCTAGCGGGAAAGATACGCAGTATTTT CASSLGPASGKDTQYF TRBV5-5 TRBD2 . TRBJ2-3
TGTGCCACCAGAGTTTTTCTAAGGCTAGCGGGAGGGCCAGGCGAGCAGTACTTC CATRVFLRLAGGPGEQYF TRBV5-5 TRBD2 few TRBJ2-7
TGTGCCAGCAGTCGCCAGGGCACAGATACGCAGTATTTT CASSRQGTDTQYF TRBV27 . . TRBJ2-3
TGTGCCAGCAGTTACCGGACTAGAGTTAATGAGCAGTTCTTC CASSYRTRVNEQFF TRBV27 TRBD2 . TRBJ2-1
TGTGCCAGCAGTCACCGAGCCGGGGAGCTGTTTTTT CASSHRAGELFF TRBV13 . once TRBJ2-2
TGTGCCAGCACCCCGCGGAGCACCTCGGGCACCGGGGAGCTGTTTTTT CASTPRSTSGTGELFF TRBV5-8 . . TRBJ2-2
TGTGCCAGCTCACCGGGAGTGGGATCCTACAATGAGCAGTTCTTC CASSPGVGSYNEQFF TRBV18 . . TRBJ2-1
TGTGCCAGCAGTTTAGCGCCGGGGGAGCCGTACTTC CASSLAPGEPYF TRBV12-3/TRBV12-4 . . TRBJ2-7
TGCGCCAGCAGCCAAGATAGGGGGCGGGGACAGCCCCAGCATTTT CASSQDRGRGQPQHF TRBV4-1 TRBD1 . TRBJ1-5
TGTGCCAGCATCCGGGCAGGGGATCGGGCCAATGAGCAGTTCTTC CASIRAGDRANEQFF TRBV6-1 . . TRBJ2-1
TGTGCCAGTAGTATCCGGACTAGCGGCTCCTACGAGCAGTACTTC CASSIRTSGSYEQYF TRBV19 TRBD2 . TRBJ2-7
TGTGCCATCAGTGAGGACAGGGGAAGGGTAGGGGCCTCTGGAAACACCATATATTTT CAISEDRGRVGASGNTIYF TRBV10-3 TRBD1 . TRBJ1-3
TGTGCCAGTACCCCTGCGGGGGTAAGGGCTAATGAAAAACTGTTTTTT CASTPAGVRANEKLFF TRBV19 . . TRBJ1-4
TGTGCCAGCAGTTTCCAGGGACTAGCGGGAGACCGAAACTTC CASSFQGLAGDRNF TRBV27 TRBD2 . TRBJ2-7
TGTGCCAGCAGTTATTTCACGGGAACTAATGAAAAACTGTTTTTT CASSYFTGTNEKLFF TRBV6-5 . . TRBJ1-4
TGTGCCAGCAGTTCAGGGGAGTCGTGGTACGAGCAGTACTTC CASSSGESWYEQYF TRBV5-4 . . TRBJ2-7
TGTGCCAGCTCGGGGACAGGGGGCTTTAATGAGCAGTTCTTC CASSGTGGFNEQFF TRBV3-1/TRBV3-2 TRBD1 . TRBJ2-1
TGTGCCAGCAGCTTAGATTCAGGTTCTGGAAACACCATATATTTT CASSLDSGSGNTIYF TRBV7-2 . . TRBJ1-3
TGTGCCAGCAGCTCGAAAACAGGGGCCCGGGCACGCACCTTC CASSSKTGARARTF TRBV5-5 TRBD1 . TRBJ1-2
TGTGCCAGCCGGGGGACAGGGTACGAGCAGTACTTC CASRGTGYEQYF TRBV12-3/TRBV12-4 TRBD1 . TRBJ2-7
TGTGCCAGCAGCTTATCCAGGCAAACCTACAATGAGCAGTTCTTC CASSLSRQTYNEQFF TRBV7-2 . . TRBJ2-1
TGTGCCAGCAGCCAGCGGGGGGATAGACCTGAGCAGTTCTTC CASSQRGDRPEQFF TRBV6-5 TRBD2 once TRBJ2-1
TGTGCCAGCAGCCCGGACAATAACAAAAACATTCAGTACTTC CASSPDNNKNIQYF TRBV5-4 . . TRBJ2-4
TGTGCCAGCAGTTCACCGGGACAGGGAAAAAATGAGCAGTTCTTC CASSSPGQGKNEQFF TRBV6-5 TRBD1 . TRBJ2-1
TGTGCCACCAGTCCAGGGTTCACGTTACACGGTGAGCAGTTCTTC CATSPGFTLHGEQFF TRBV24-1 . . TRBJ2-1
TGCGCCAGCAGCTTGGAGACAGGGCTTGCGGGGAGACCCCTCCACTTT CASSLETGLAGRPLHF TRBV5-1 TRBD1 . TRBJ1-6
TGTGCCAGCAGTGACGCTTCCGGGACAGGGACTTACCAGCCCCAGCATTTT CASSDASGTGTYQPQHF TRBV6-1 TRBD1 . TRBJ1-5
TGCGCCAGCAGCCCACAACCCCGGACAGGGGGGCGGTATGAAAAACTGTTTTTT CASSPQPRTGGRYEKLFF TRBV5-1 TRBD1 . TRBJ1-4
TGTGCCACAACTATTGGACAGGGGAAATACTATGGCTACACCTTC CATTIGQGKYYGYTF TRBV11-2 TRBD1 . TRBJ1-2
TGCGCCAGCAGCTTGGGTAGGACAGGGGCCCCTCGGGGAAACACCATATATTTT CASSLGRTGAPRGNTIYF TRBV5-1 TRBD1 . TRBJ1-3
TGCGCCAGCAGCTACGGGACAGGGGGTGGCACTGAAGCTTTCTTT CASSYGTGGGTEAFF TRBV5-1 TRBD1 . TRBJ1-1
TGTGCCTGGAGTGTAACGGGAACCTATAATTCACCCCTCCACTTT CAWSVTGTYNSPLHF TRBV30 . . TRBJ1-6
TGTGCCAGCAGTTTAACGTCGGGAGGCTACACCTTC CASSLTSGGYTF TRBV12-3/TRBV12-4 . . TRBJ1-2
TGTGCCACCGGACAGGGGGCTGGGGCCAACGTCCTGACTTTC CATGQGAGANVLTF TRBV27 TRBD1 . TRBJ2-6
TGTGCCAGCAGCTTCCAATTCAGGCGCGGGGCAGATACGCAGTATTTT CASSFQFRRGADTQYF TRBV7-2 . . TRBJ2-3
TGCAGTGCTAGTCCCGGGACAGGGAGGCAGCCCCAGCATTTT CSASPGTGRQPQHF TRBV20-1 TRBD1 . TRBJ1-5
TGTGCCAGCAGCCAAAGGGGCGCATCTGGGGCCAACGTCCTGACTTTC CASSQRGASGANVLTF TRBV3-1/TRBV3-2 . . TRBJ2-6
TGCGCCAGCAGCCAAGATCTTGGAGGGGCCTTACCCGGGACCTTC CASSQDLGGALPGTF TRBV4-1 . . TRBJ1-2
TGTGCCTGGAGTGGGGGGACAGGGGGCCCGAATAGCAATCAGCCCCAGCATTTT CAWSGGTGGPNSNQPQHF TRBV30 TRBD1 . TRBJ1-5
TGTGCCAGTAGTATCCGGGACAGTGGAGGCTACACCTTC CASSIRDSGGYTF TRBV19 TRBD1 . TRBJ1-2